A selection of T cell receptor beta chains follows, all from one sample in a study of graft-versus-host responses after intestinal transplantation. Clones were read by immunoSEQ multiplex PCR, and TCRdb kept only the in-frame ones, dropping some. The repertoire holds 35,000 to 50,000 clones, with 93% as singletons. These receptors have no known antigen. The input for sequencing was unstimulated CD8+ T cells sorted from spleen or lymph node cells, taken before transplant. All receptors come from a human donor who was the organ donor for an intestinal transplant. Both conserved end residues are part of each CDR3.

V	J	CDR3
TRBV5-5	TRBJ1-5	CASSLTGASYNQPQHF
TRBV7-9	TRBJ2-7	CASSLSPLAGRQYF
TRBV6-6	TRBJ1-5	CASSNLRVWQPQHF
TRBV5-6	TRBJ2-1	CASSSSGAGEQFF
TRBV7-8	TRBJ2-7	CASSPSPGGGEQYF
TRBV7-9	TRBJ2-5	CASSRVVGVGETQYF
TRBV4-1	TRBJ2-3	CASSLRVAGAADTQYF
TRBV19	TRBJ1-5	CASSIGATQPQHF
TRBV7-3	TRBJ2-1	CASSLFGQGDGKYNEQFF
TRBV11-2	TRBJ2-7	CASSLVPGIYEQYF
TRBV6-1	.	CASSELDSGSPYEQYF
TRBV4-2	TRBJ2-7	CASSQDFPGQGFSF
TRBV27	TRBJ2-1	CASSLSAGLAGGPWNEQFF
TRBV4-1	TRBJ2-2	CASSQVNGRAFSGELFF
TRBV5-6	TRBJ2-5	CASSLTSGGQETQYF
TRBV28	TRBJ2-1	CASSFGTSGDEQFF
TRBV10-3	TRBJ2-7	CAIRAGLAGVVDEQYF
TRBV4-1	TRBJ2-1	CASSQAGYNEQFF
TRBV15	TRBJ2-6	CATSKRASGANVLTF
TRBV18	TRBJ2-7	CASSPQGQAYEQYF
TRBV28	TRBJ1-2	CASSLYEGQMYGYTF
TRBV9	TRBJ2-5	CASSVYGAPSETQYF
TRBV5-4	TRBJ2-7	CASLQEAGLGEQYF
TRBV7-2	TRBJ1-2	CASSLEGQGKVYGYTF
TRBV5-6	TRBJ2-7	CASSLGDSYYEQYF
TRBV5-1	TRBJ2-1	CASSPHRGSSYNEQFF
TRBV19	TRBJ2-2	CASSIQGTGELFF
TRBV28	TRBJ2-7	CASSLWLLTYEQYF
TRBV30	TRBJ1-2	CAWATWDRTNYGYTF
TRBV28	TRBJ2-7	CASSFRYLDKPISEQYF
TRBV9	TRBJ2-3	CASSDSGRGTDTQYF
TRBV19	TRBJ1-1	CASRRKNTEAFF
TRBV19	TRBJ2-7	CASSKTRDSYEQYF
TRBV6-5	TRBJ2-5	CASSYSETQYF
TRBV7-2	TRBJ2-3	CASSWDSGGTDTQYF
TRBV27	TRBJ2-7	CASSPRGLAAYEQYF
TRBV6-4	TRBJ2-1	CASRGPTRAYNEQFF
TRBV6-5	TRBJ2-2	CASSYGQGAGELFF
TRBV7-9	TRBJ2-1	CASSSRLVGLSEQFF
TRBV6-1	TRBJ2-7	CASRFTGTGRSEQYF
TRBV7-2	TRBJ2-1	CASSPLGGLGGEQFF
TRBV7-2	TRBJ2-2	CASSLALSLAGELFF
TRBV27	TRBJ1-1	CASSPRGTEAFF
TRBV27	TRBJ2-7	CASSLGTTGVDEQYF
TRBV23-1	TRBJ1-4	CASSLLGGGLEKLFF
TRBV7-6	TRBJ1-4	CASSRDRSKNEKLFF
TRBV7-9	TRBJ2-5	CASSFLGLQETQYF
TRBV29-1	TRBJ2-1	CSVEDWQGSYNEQFF
TRBV5-4	TRBJ2-7	CASSLLQGWETYEQYF
TRBV28	TRBJ2-7	CASSSTAYEQYF
TRBV28	TRBJ2-1	CASRVGSGRANNPFF
TRBV29-1	TRBJ1-2	CSAHTGAGYTF
TRBV28	TRBJ2-3	CASSRIQGRDTQYF
TRBV21-1	TRBJ2-7	CASSKEGRSNYEQYF